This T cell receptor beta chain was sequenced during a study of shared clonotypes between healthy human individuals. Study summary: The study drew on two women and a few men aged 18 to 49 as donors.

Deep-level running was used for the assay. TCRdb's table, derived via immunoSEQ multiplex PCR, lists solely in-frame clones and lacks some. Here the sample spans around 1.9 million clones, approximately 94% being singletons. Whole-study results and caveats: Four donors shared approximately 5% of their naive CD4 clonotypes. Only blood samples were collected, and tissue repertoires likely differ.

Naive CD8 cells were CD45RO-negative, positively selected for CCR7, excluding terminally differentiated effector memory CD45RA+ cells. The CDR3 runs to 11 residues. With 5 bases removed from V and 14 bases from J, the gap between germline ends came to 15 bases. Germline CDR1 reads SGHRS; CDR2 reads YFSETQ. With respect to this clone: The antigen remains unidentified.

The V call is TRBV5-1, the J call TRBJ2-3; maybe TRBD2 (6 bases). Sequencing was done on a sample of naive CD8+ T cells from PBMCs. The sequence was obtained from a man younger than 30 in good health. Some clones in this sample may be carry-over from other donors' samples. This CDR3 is CASRGDLARYF. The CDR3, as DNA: TGCGCCAGCAGGGGGGATCTAGCGAGGTATTTT.